The sequence of this TCR beta chain was determined in a study of blood T cells in healthy people across ages. Study-level points and caveats: Measured against age, TCR beta diversity per million T cells decreased in a roughly linear manner. The authors considered diversity estimates from one million T cells to be underestimates.

The V gene lost 2 bases and the J gene lost 4 bases, with 15 bases spanning the gap. Germline loops: CDR1 SGHTA, CDR2 FQGNSA. This CDR3 spans 15 amino acids. Concerning this clonotype: The antigen is not known. With a much larger clone just one base away, this may be a read error.

A second PCR of about 6 to 11 cycles used a sample-barcoded 5' primer and a J-beta primer mix. Samples each returned at least 2.5 million CDR3-containing paired-end reads. Using its own MiXCR run on the 5' RACE reads, TCRdb lists one record per CDR3 protein. The data show about 730,000 distinct CDR3 sequences, with 35% to 45% seen just once and more than 20% held by the top ten. The material sequenced was blood. The sequence came from a woman in her sixties or seventies in good health. This rearrangement joins TRBV7-2 to TRBJ2-7, with D possibly matching TRBD1 (6 bases). The CDR3 nucleotides are TGTGCCAGCAGCTTAATGACCACTCAGGGGTACGAGCAGTACTTC. Protein sequence: CASSLMTTQGYEQYF.